The 30 T cell receptor beta chains below were found in one sample sequenced in a study of blood T cell repertoires in COVID-19. Assay: immunoSEQ multiplex PCR; the TCRdb copy retains only in-frame clones and omits some. In the table there are just over 300,000 clones, 86% of which are singletons. The specimen was PBMCs or T cells enriched from blood (not recorded which). These receptors came from a man aged 25-45 years who had recovered from COVID-19.

The chain couples TRBV7-9 to TRBJ1-4, with TRBD1 identical over 10 bases. V gave up 5 bases and J gave up 7 bases; unmatched junction bases: 10. This CDR3 contains 16 residues. Germline V gene lookup returns CDR1 SEHNR and CDR2 FQNEAQ (reference sequence). The CDR3 nucleotides read TGTGCCAGCAGCCCTCGGACAGGGGGGAAAGGTGAAAAACTGTTTTTT. Translating gives CASSPRTGGKGEKLFF.

The chain couples TRBV2 to TRBJ1-2; 10 bases fit TRBD1. The V gene end was trimmed by 11 bases and the J gene end by 1 base; junction bases not matched to a gene: 7. CDR1 and CDR2 from the germline V gene are SNHLY and FYNNEI. The CDR3 spans 14 residues. The CDR3 loop reads CAVRQGANNYGYTF. DNA for the CDR3: TGTGCCGTTCGACAGGGGGCAAATAACTATGGCTACACCTTC.

The J gene is TRBJ1-1, the V gene TRBV11-2; tentative D call: TRBD1 (6 bases). The CDR3 length is 15 residues. Deletions cut 5 bases from V and 1 base from J, with 14 bases between. Germline V gene data show CDR1 as SGHAT and CDR2 as FQNNGV. The CDR3 reads CASSPLRQANTEAFF. The DNA of the CDR3 is TGTGCCAGCAGCCCTCTTAGACAGGCGAACACTGAAGCTTTCTTT.

This chain connects TRBV28 to TRBJ2-7; D gene uncertain. Trimming left V 5 bases short and J 3 bases short, with 8 bases between. The CDR3 totals 12 residues. CDR1 MDHEN and CDR2 SYDVKM come from the germline V gene. The CDR3 loop is CASSHDNYEQYF. CDR3 DNA: TGTGCCAGCAGTCATGACAACTACGAGCAGTACTTC.

The V and J genes are TRBV5-1 and TRBJ1-1, with 7 bases matching TRBD1. The germline V gene has CDR1 SGHRS and CDR2 YFSETQ. The J segment lost 4 bases and the V segment lost 1 base, leaving 13 bases of the junction unmatched. This CDR3 has 17 amino acids. The CDR3 sequence is CASSLRQDLGGLTEAFF. In DNA form, the CDR3 reads TGCGCCAGCAGCTTGAGGCAGGACTTAGGGGGCCTCACTGAAGCTTTCTTT.

This sequence joins TRBV11-2 and TRBJ2-1; 13 positions match TRBD2. In germline, CDR1 is SGHAT, CDR2 FQNNGV. V lost 6 bases to trimming and J lost 9 bases; unmatched junction nucleotides: 8. This CDR3 spans 15 amino acids. The CDR3: CASRTGTSGIGEQFF. The CDR3 DNA reads as TGTGCCAGCAGAACCGGGACTAGCGGGATCGGTGAGCAGTTCTTC.

The J gene is TRBJ1-2, the V gene TRBV28; D not resolved. Deletions cut 6 bases from V and 4 bases from J, with 9 bases between. The CDR3 sequence is 12 residues long. Germline CDR1 is MDHEN and CDR2 is SYDVKM. The CDR3 coding sequence is TGTGCCAGCAGCGAATTTAGCTATGGCTACACCTTC. Translated: CASSEFSYGYTF.

J is TRBJ1-5 and V is TRBV6-5; D uncertain. Deletions cut 7 bases from V and 2 bases from J, with 15 bases between. Germline loops: CDR1 MNHEY, CDR2 SVGAGI. CDR3 length equals 15 residues. CDR3 sequence: CASKSIPSGNQPQHF. The CDR3 coding sequence is TGTGCCAGCAAATCGATCCCCAGTGGCAATCAGCCCCAGCATTTT.

V usage is TRBV30 and J usage is TRBJ2-3; D not certain. Trimming removed 3 bases from V and 7 bases from J, with 11 bases in between. Germline CDR1 is GTSNPN and CDR2 is SVGIG (reference sequence). This CDR3 is built from 12 residues. CDR3 nucleotide sequence: TGTGCCTGGAGCGCTGAGCCCAATACGCAGTATTTT. Its translation is CAWSAEPNTQYF.

This chain uses TRBV5-1 with TRBJ2-7, with a tentative D call TRBD2 (6 bases). Germline lookup yields CDR1 SGHRS and CDR2 YFSETQ. CDR3 length: 15 residues. The ends were cut back, 4 bases at V and 0 bases at J, with 14 bases in the middle. DNA for the CDR3: TGCGCCAGCAGCCGAGCGGGCCCTAGCTCCTACGAGCAGTACTTC. Its protein product is CASSRAGPSSYEQYF. Variable domain in full (rest from reference TRBV5-1 and TRBJ2-7): KAGVTQTPRYLIKTRGQQVTLSCSPISGHRSVSWYQQTPGQGLQFLFEYFSETQRNKGNFPGRFSGRQFSNSRSEMNVSTLELGDSALYLCASSRAGPSSYEQYFGPGTRLTVT.

V gene TRBV9 combines with J gene TRBJ1-2, with 9 positions matching TRBD1. CDR1 and CDR2 (germline): SGDLS, YYNGEE. V was pared by 9 bases and J by 6 bases, with 3 bases of the junction left unmatched. This CDR3 contains 11 residues. The CDR3 protein is CAIQGAHGYTF. DNA of the CDR3: TGTGCCATACAGGGGGCGCATGGCTACACCTTC.

This clone was seen a handful of times. This chain uses TRBV2 with TRBJ1-2, with D perhaps TRBD1 (6 bases). The CDR3 runs 13 residues. The V end lost 3 bases, the J end lost 4 bases, and 9 bases lay between the germline ends. Germline CDR1 and CDR2: SNHLY and FYNNEI. The CDR3 coding sequence is TGTGCCAGCAGTGAGATAGGGGGCTATGGCTACACCTTC. Translated: CASSEIGGYGYTF.

In its sample, this clone was seen once. The chain is built from TRBV7-2 and TRBJ2-2, with 15 bases identical to TRBD2. V was clipped by 5 bases and J by 7 bases; unmatched bases: 5. Germline CDR1 and CDR2: SGHTA and FQGNSA. This CDR3 comprises 16 residues. The DNA of the CDR3 is TGTGCCAGCAGCATTCAGGGACTAGCGGGAGGCGGGGAGCTGTTTTTT. It codes for CASSIQGLAGGGELFF.

The gene calls are TRBV7-9 and TRBJ2-1; a possible D gene is TRBD1 (5 bases). The CDR3 extends over 14 amino acids. The V end lost 7 bases, the J end lost 5 bases, and 15 bases lay between the germline ends. CDR1 and CDR2 from the germline V gene are SEHNR and FQNEAQ (reference sequence). The CDR3 here is CASIDIPGHNEQFF. DNA of the CDR3: TGTGCCAGCATTGACATCCCAGGGCACAATGAGCAGTTCTTC. The entire variable domain, with the rest obtained from reference TRBV7-9 and TRBJ2-1, is as follows: DTGVSQNPRHKITKRGQNVTFRCDPISEHNRLYWYRQTLGQGPEFLTYFQNEAQLEKSRLLSDRFSAERPKGSFSTLEIQRTEQGDSAMYLCASIDIPGHNEQFFGPGTRLTVL.

This clone was counted only a few times. The sample holds other DNA sequences that translate to the same CDR3. In nucleotides, the CDR3 is TGTGCCTGGAGCGCGGGACAGGGCTACGAGCAGTACTTC. As protein: CAWSAGQGYEQYF. The rearrangement links TRBV30 to TRBJ2-7, with TRBD1 identical over 9 bases. The CDR3 covers 13 residues. Looked up from germline, CDR1 is GTSNPN and CDR2 is SVGIG (reference sequence). The V segment lost 3 bases and the J segment 3 bases; nucleotides outside the gene matches: 3.

The chain employs TRBV5-8 and TRBJ1-3, with D uncertain. The ends were cut back, 3 bases at V and 2 bases at J, with 9 bases in the middle. The CDR3 spans 14 residues. Germline V gene sequence: CDR1 SGHTS, CDR2 YDEGEE. The DNA for the CDR3 is TGTGCCAGCAGCTATCGCGCGGCTGGAAACACCATATATTTT. Translated, it gives CASSYRAAGNTIYF.

This clone was recorded a few times. This sequence joins TRBV28 and TRBJ1-2; D is ambiguous. V lost 4 bases and J lost 8, with 8 bases in between. This CDR3 is 11 amino acids long. Germline V gives CDR1 MDHEN, CDR2 SYDVKM. The CDR3 loop reads CASSSTRGYTF. Written as DNA, the CDR3 is TGTGCCAGCAGTTCAACGCGGGGCTACACCTTC.

The V call is TRBV21-1, the J call TRBJ2-7; the listed D gene, TRBD2, was not tested against the DNA. TRBV21-1 is recorded as a pseudogene. This CDR3 is built from 14 residues. In DNA form, the CDR3 reads TGTGCCAGCAGCAAAGTCGGGTACAACTACGAGCAGTACTTC. It is translated as CASSKVGYNYEQYF.

This chain joins TRBV2 and TRBJ2-2; 9 positions match TRBD2. Germline V gene lookup returns CDR1 SNHLY and CDR2 FYNNEI. Unmatched junction bases numbered 9, after V lost 6 bases and J lost 7 bases. The CDR3 runs 15 residues. CDR3 nucleotide sequence: TGTGCCAGCAGAGAGAGTAGCGGGAGTGGCGGGGAGCTGTTTTTT. This gives the protein CASRESSGSGGELFF.

This clone was seen a few times. This chain uses TRBV9 with TRBJ1-4; TRBD1 matches 7 bases. The CDR3 is 14 amino acids. From germline, CDR1 is SGDLS and CDR2 YYNGEE. The ends lost 3 bases at V and 8 bases at J; junction bases unmatched: 7. CDR3 sequence: CASSAGQNWEKLFF. The CDR3 DNA sequence: TGTGCCAGCAGCGCGGGACAGAATTGGGAAAAACTGTTTTTT.

The rearrangement uses TRBV2 and TRBJ1-2, with D possibly matching TRBD1 (5 bases). The germline gives CDR1 SNHLY, CDR2 FYNNEI. Trimming cost V 5 bases and J 2 bases, with 15 bases left between them. This CDR3 has 15 amino acids. DNA of the CDR3: TGTGCCAGCAGTTCCCAGGGTACCGCAAACTATGGCTACACCTTC. Protein product: CASSSQGTANYGYTF.

V usage is TRBV7-9 and J usage is TRBJ2-6; tentative D call: TRBD2 (6 bases). CDR3 length: 15 residues. Trimming took 4 bases from V and 2 from J, leaving 9 bases between them. CDR1 and CDR2 from the germline V gene are SEHNR and FQNEAQ (reference sequence). The CDR3 DNA follows: TGTGCCAGCAGCTCGCGGGGCACTGGGGCCAACGTCCTGACTTTC. It specifies CASSSRGTGANVLTF. Full variable domain (outside the CDR3, taken from reference TRBV7-9 and TRBJ2-6): DTGVSQNPRHKITKRGQNVTFRCDPISEHNRLYWYRQTLGQGPEFLTYFQNEAQLEKSRLLSDRFSAERPKGSFSTLEIQRTEQGDSAMYLCASSSRGTGANVLTFGAGSRLTVL.

V gene TRBV29-1 combines with J gene TRBJ2-5, with 8 bases lining up with TRBD1. V lost 6 bases to trimming and J lost 5 bases; unmatched junction nucleotides: 5. This CDR3 comprises 12 residues. CDR1 and CDR2 from the germline V gene are SQVTM and ANQGSEA. The CDR3 spells CSVDRGRETQYF. CDR3 sequence (DNA): TGCAGCGTCGACAGGGGTCGGGAGACCCAGTACTTC.

The V and J genes are TRBV27 and TRBJ1-6; D gene unclear. The CDR3 sequence is 12 residues long. V gave up 6 bases and J gave up 6 bases, with 6 bases separating them. Germline-derived CDR1 and CDR2 are MNHEY and SMNVEV (reference sequence). The CDR3 here is CASSAGNSPLHF. The CDR3, as DNA: TGTGCCAGCAGCGCCGGTAATTCACCCCTCCACTTT.

The chain combines TRBV28 with TRBJ2-7; 7 nucleotides align to TRBD1. The V gene's germline CDR1 is MDHEN and CDR2 SYDVKM. The trim removed 7 bases at V and 5 bases at J, leaving 17 bases unmatched. The CDR3 runs to 16 residues. The CDR3 DNA reads TGTGCCAGCACCTCACTCCGGGACAGTAGAGTCGACGAGCAGTACTTC. Its protein product is CASTSLRDSRVDEQYF. Full variable domain (missing parts from reference TRBV28 and TRBJ2-7): DVKVTQSSRYLVKRTGEKVFLECVQDMDHENMFWYRQDPGLGLRLIYFSYDVKMKEKGDIPEGYSVSREKKERFSLILESASTNQTSMYLCASTSLRDSRVDEQYFGPGTRLTVT.

The chain has TRBV28 and TRBJ1-6; D remains ambiguous. V was pared by 7 bases and J by 2 bases, with 6 bases between. Germline assignment: CDR1 MDHEN and CDR2 SYDVKM. The CDR3 totals 13 residues. DNA for the CDR3: TGTGCCAGCAATCCAGCCTATAATTCACCCCTCCACTTT. Its translation is CASNPAYNSPLHF.

This clone appeared once. The chain is built from TRBV27 and TRBJ1-3, with D hard to call. V was clipped by 5 bases and J by 0 bases, with 11 bases between them. Germline loops: CDR1 MNHEY, CDR2 SMNVEV (reference sequence). This CDR3 is 15 amino acids long. CDR3 residues: CASSDYGDSGNTIYF. The CDR3 bases are TGTGCCAGCAGTGACTATGGAGACTCTGGAAACACCATATATTTT.

This clone was observed a single time. The chain employs TRBV21-1 and TRBJ1-1. TRBV21-1 is a pseudogene locus. This CDR3 spans 10 amino acids. The CDR3 nucleotides are TGTGCCAGCAGCAAAAGGGAGGCTTTCTTT. Encoded protein: CASSKREAFF.

This clone showed up just a few times. The chain is built from TRBV9 and TRBJ2-3, with 9 positions matching TRBD2. The CDR3 has 15 residues. The junction had 11 bases not matched to a gene; V was cut back by 6 bases and J by 6 bases. Germline values: CDR1 SGDLS, CDR2 YYNGEE. The CDR3 sequence: CASNSLAGRGDTQYF. The CDR3 DNA reads as TGTGCCAGCAACTCACTAGCGGGTCGGGGGGATACGCAGTATTTT.

The chain carries TRBV5-1 and TRBJ1-2; 7 bases are a match to TRBD1. Germline lookup yields CDR1 SGHRS and CDR2 YFSETQ. V dropped 5 bases and J dropped 4; count of bases not matched to a gene: 11. The CDR3 length is 15 residues. CDR3: CASSFDGTVTYGYTF. In DNA form, the CDR3 reads TGCGCCAGCAGTTTCGATGGGACAGTCACCTATGGCTACACCTTC.